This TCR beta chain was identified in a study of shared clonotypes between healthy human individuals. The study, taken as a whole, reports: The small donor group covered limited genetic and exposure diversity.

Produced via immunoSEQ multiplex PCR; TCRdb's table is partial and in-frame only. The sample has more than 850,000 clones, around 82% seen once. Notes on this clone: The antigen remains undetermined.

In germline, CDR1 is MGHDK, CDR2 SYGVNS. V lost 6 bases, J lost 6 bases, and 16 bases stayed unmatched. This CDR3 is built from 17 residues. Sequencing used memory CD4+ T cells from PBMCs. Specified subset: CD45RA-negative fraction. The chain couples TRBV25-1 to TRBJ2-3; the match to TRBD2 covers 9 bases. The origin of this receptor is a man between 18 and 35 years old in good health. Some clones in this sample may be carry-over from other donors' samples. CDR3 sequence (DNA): TGTGCCAGCAGGCGAAAGGTGGCGGGAGGGCCCAAGGATACGCAGTATTTT. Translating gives CASRRKVAGGPKDTQYF.